This is a list of T cell receptor beta chains from one sample in a study of cytomegalovirus exposure and HLA in healthy donors. The data were produced by immunoSEQ multiplex PCR, yet TCRdb's version contains in-frame clones alone and is incomplete. There are tens of thousands of clones in the sample; 79% occur only once, and under 15% lies in the top ten. The sequencing input was PBMCs. These receptors were obtained from a woman aged 35 to 49 in good health and CMV-seropositive. Both conserved end residues are part of each CDR3. D genes are given only for firm matches. Some rows mark clone size as missing; the rest say once, few, many or name a class of expanded clone.

d_call j_call v_call clone_size cdr3_nt cdr3_aa
. TRBJ2-3 TRBV5-6 . TGTGCCAGCAGCTTCTCGGTTGGAGATACGCAGTATTTT CASSFSVGDTQYF
. TRBJ1-6 TRBV19 few TGTGCCAGTAGTATAGAGGCAAATTCACCCCTCCACTTT CASSIEANSPLHF
. TRBJ1-2 TRBV9 . TGTGCCAGCAGCGTAGAGGCAGGGAATGGCTACACCTTC CASSVEAGNGYTF
. TRBJ2-5 TRBV18 . TGTGCCAGCTCACCAAGGGGTAGTCAAGAGACCCAGTACTTC CASSPRGSQETQYF
TRBD2 TRBJ2-3 TRBV18 . TGTGCCAGCTCACCACCCACTAGCGGGGGGGATACGCAGTATTTT CASSPPTSGGDTQYF
TRBD1 TRBJ1-1 TRBV28 . TGTGCCAGCAGTCTCCGGACAGGGGGCCTGTTAAGGACTGAAGCTTTCTTT CASSLRTGGLLRTEAFF
TRBD2 TRBJ2-1 TRBV5-1 few TGCGCCAGCAGCTTACTAGCGGACAATGAGCAGTTCTTC CASSLLADNEQFF
. TRBJ2-3 TRBV9 few TGTGCCAGCAGCGTAGGTTCCGGGGTAGATACGCAGTATTTT CASSVGSGVDTQYF
TRBD2 TRBJ2-1 TRBV14 . TGTGCCAGCAGCCCCTGGACTAGCGGGAGTTACAATGAGCAGTTCTTC CASSPWTSGSYNEQFF
TRBD1 TRBJ1-1 TRBV6-5 . TGTGCCAGCAGTAGACGGACAGGGGATACTGAAGCTTTCTTT CASSRRTGDTEAFF
TRBD2 TRBJ2-3 TRBV5-1 . TGCGCCAGCAGCAGACTTAGCGGGAGTACAGATACGCAGTATTTT CASSRLSGSTDTQYF
TRBD1 TRBJ1-1 TRBV28 few TGTGCCAGCAGTCTGACAGGGGTCACTGAAGCTTTCTTT CASSLTGVTEAFF
TRBD2 TRBJ2-4 TRBV7-8 . TGTGCCAGCAGCTTAGGGCACGGTGGGAGCGGGACGGTGGACATTCAGTACTTC CASSLGHGGSGTVDIQYF
TRBD1 TRBJ1-4 TRBV6-6 few TGTGCCAGCAATGGACAGGGTGGTGAAAAACTGTTTTTT CASNGQGGEKLFF
TRBD2 TRBJ2-5 TRBV29-1 . TGCAGCACCCAACTGACTAGCGGGAAAGAGACCCAGTACTTC CSTQLTSGKETQYF
TRBD1 TRBJ1-4 TRBV7-9 . TGTGCCAGCAGCTTAGTCGGACAGGAGGCGGAAAAACTGTTTTTT CASSLVGQEAEKLFF
. TRBJ2-1 TRBV7-9 . TGTGCCAGCAGCTTAGAACAATTGGGTGGTTTGGGAGATGAGCAGTTCTTC CASSLEQLGGLGDEQFF
TRBD2 TRBJ2-2 TRBV19 . TGTGCCAGTAGTATCTGGCTAGCGGGAGGGACCGGGGAGCTGTTTTTT CASSIWLAGGTGELFF
. TRBJ1-1 TRBV5-1 . TGCGCCAGCAGACCACAGTCGAACACTGAAGCTTTCTTT CASRPQSNTEAFF
. TRBJ2-7 TRBV6-1 . TGTGCCAGCAGTGAGCGAGGGCAGGTAGGGTACGAGCAGTACTTC CASSERGQVGYEQYF
TRBD1 TRBJ1-5 TRBV19 . TGTGCCAGTAGTCCACAGGGGTTGGGGAATCAGCCCCAGCATTTT CASSPQGLGNQPQHF
. TRBJ1-5 TRBV2 once TGTGCCAGCACTCCGACAGGAGCACAACGTCAGCCCCAGCATTTT CASTPTGAQRQPQHF
TRBD1 TRBJ1-1 TRBV5-1 . TGCGCCAGCAGTTTAACAGGGGGATCCGCTGAAGCTTTCTTT CASSLTGGSAEAFF
TRBD1 TRBJ1-1 TRBV28 . TGTGCCAGTTATACCAGGGGGAGGTCCACTGAAGCTTTCTTT CASYTRGRSTEAFF
TRBD1 TRBJ1-1 TRBV19 once TGTGCCAGTAGTGTACCGGGACAGCACACTGAAGCTTTCTTT CASSVPGQHTEAFF
. TRBJ1-1 TRBV9 . TGTGCCAGCAGCGTAGACTCAGGGACTGAAGCTTTCTTT CASSVDSGTEAFF
. TRBJ1-4 TRBV5-1 . TGCGCCAGCAGCCCGGGGGATTGGGGTGAAAAACTGTTTTTT CASSPGDWGEKLFF
TRBD1 TRBJ1-1 TRBV7-2 . TGTGCCAGCAGCTTCCAGGGGGCTGCGGGCACTGAAGCTTTCTTT CASSFQGAAGTEAFF
TRBD1 TRBJ1-1 TRBV7-2 once TGTGCCAGCAGTAACACAGGGGGGAGTACTGAAGCTTTCTTT CASSNTGGSTEAFF
. TRBJ2-7 TRBV7-2 . TGTGCCAGCACCAAGGACAACCAGGGCGAGCAGTACTTC CASTKDNQGEQYF
. TRBJ2-7 TRBV10-2 . TGCGCCAGCAGCGCCTTCAGGTTCCCCTCCTACGAGCAGTACTTC CASSAFRFPSYEQYF
TRBD2 TRBJ2-1 TRBV7-3 . TGTGCCAGCAGCTTGACTAGCGGGAGTATGGGTGGAACGCAGTTCTTC CASSLTSGSMGGTQFF
TRBD2 TRBJ2-7 TRBV5-4 . TGTGCCAGCAGCTTGCTGCGCGGGGGGGCCTACGAGCAGTACTTC CASSLLRGGAYEQYF